The sequence of this T cell receptor beta chain was determined in a study of blood T cell repertoires in COVID-19. In the study overall: Acute and convalescent COVID-19 samples came from the United States, Italy and Spain. PBMCs, B-cell-depleted T cells, or T cells provided the cDNA or gDNA that made up the material.

In the source study's methods: Reference gene primer amplification gave estimated nucleated cell counts. Clones were sequenced by immunoSEQ multiplex PCR, and TCRdb holds only the in-frame ones, with some missing. The D gene and trimming were derived from the DNA, and the V and J assignments and clone size from that table. The top ten hold roughly 2.5% of the sample, which has around 200,000 clones, around 90% seen once. Trimming took 3 bases from V and 4 from J, leaving 6 bases between them. The CDR3 sequence is 12 residues long. Germline assignment: CDR1 SGHTA and CDR2 FQGNSA. The origin of this receptor is a man aged 35 to 55 with active or convalescent COVID-19. Sequenced sample: peripheral blood. The chain recombines TRBV7-2 with TRBJ1-2; maybe TRBD1 (5 bases). Here the CDR3 DNA reads TGTGCCAGCAGCTTGACAGTCTATGGCTACACCTTC. Residues: CASSLTVYGYTF.